This TCR beta chain was sequenced in a study of blood T cell repertoires in COVID-19. Repertoires were generated with immunoSEQ multiplex PCR, while TCRdb's copy carries only in-frame clones and drops some. The data show around 84,000 clones, with around nine tenths seen just once and 7.5% to 9.5% held by the top ten. V dropped 3 bases and J dropped 3 bases, with 9 bases sitting between them. This CDR3 spans 14 amino acids. Per the germline V gene, CDR1 is KGHSH and CDR2 is LQKENI. V gene TRBV18 combines with J gene TRBJ1-5; D not certain. The material sequenced was peripheral blood. The clonotype was recovered from an elderly man with active or convalescent COVID-19. CDR3 in DNA: TGTGCCAGCTCACCCCGGAGTGACAATCAGCCCCAGCATTTT. As protein: CASSPRSDNQPQHF.